This TCR beta chain originates from a study of T cell responses to AZD1222 COVID-19 vaccine. About the study: Pooled together were second doses at about 4 or about 12 weeks. Study-level points and caveats: Among the donors, most were white British and more were female, and clonal diversity was possibly underestimated. Baseline seropositives among AZD1222 recipients totaled only five or six. Repertoires were collected only later (after the peak T cell response had occurred).

The length of the CDR3 is 11 residues. The germline V and J ends were trimmed by 8 bases and 7 bases, with 11 bases remaining between them. Germline loops: CDR1 MNHEY, CDR2 SMNVEV (reference sequence). Some clones are missing from TCRdb's copy, which holds only in-frame ones; the method was immunoSEQ multiplex PCR. The sample carries some 140,000 clones, around nine tenths recorded once. Turning to this clone: Its antigen is undetermined.

The TCR sequence derives from an adult in good health. Sequenced material: peripheral blood, taken on day 0 of AZD1222 vaccination. The chain combines TRBV27 with TRBJ1-2; tentatively, D is TRBD1 (6 bases). CDR3 amino acids: CASSKGGGYTF. In nucleotides, the CDR3 is TGTGCCAGCTCCAAGGGGGGTGGCTACACCTTC.